The 29 T cell receptor beta chains presented below share a single source sample, sequenced in a study of blood T cell repertoires in COVID-19. Clones were read by immunoSEQ multiplex PCR, and TCRdb kept only the in-frame ones, dropping some. This table has approximately 40,000 clones, roughly nine tenths appearing once. Sequencing was carried out using peripheral blood. The receptors were gathered from an elderly woman in a cohort sampled during active or convalescent COVID-19.

V usage is TRBV6-2 or TRBV6-3 and J usage is TRBJ2-7, with a possible D match to TRBD2 (5 bases). V was pared by 5 bases and J by 1 base, with 9 bases between. The germline V gene encodes CDR1 MNHEY and CDR2 SVGEGT. This CDR3 has 13 residues. The DNA for the CDR3 is TGTGCCAGCAGTAGGACGGGATCCTACGAGCAGTACTTC. It specifies CASSRTGSYEQYF.

J is TRBJ1-3 and V is TRBV19, with a tentative D call TRBD1 (5 bases). V lost 7 bases and J 0 bases, leaving 10 bases between the germline ends. Germline-derived CDR1 and CDR2 are LNHDA and SQIVND (reference sequence). CDR3 length: 14 residues. Here the CDR3 reads CASNPGPSGNTIYF. Written as DNA, the CDR3 is TGTGCCAGTAATCCAGGGCCCTCTGGAAACACCATATATTTT.

The chain has TRBV11-2 and TRBJ2-1; TRBD2 matches 12 bases. After removal of 4 bases from V and 6 bases from J, the junction contained 4 bases not matched to a gene. The CDR3 covers 15 residues. Germline CDR1 reads SGHAT; CDR2 reads FQNNGV. The CDR3 DNA reads TGTGCCAGCAGCTCCCTAGCGGGGGGGCCCAATGAGCAGTTCTTC. This gives the protein CASSSLAGGPNEQFF.

The V and J genes are TRBV20-1 and TRBJ1-4; D gene unclear. This CDR3 has 11 residues. V lost 6 bases, J lost 4 bases, and 6 bases lay in between. Germline V lookup: CDR1 DFQATT, CDR2 SNEGSKA (reference sequence). The CDR3 protein is CSASRNEKLFF. In DNA form, the CDR3 reads TGCAGTGCCAGTCGTAATGAAAAACTGTTTTTT.

This chain joins TRBV9 and TRBJ1-5; D gene uncertain. Looked up from germline, CDR1 is SGDLS and CDR2 is YYNGEE. V was pared by 0 bases and J by 4 bases, with 11 bases between. The CDR3 length is 15 residues. Here the CDR3 reads CASSVGAVPNQPQHF. For the CDR3, the DNA is TGTGCCAGCAGCGTAGGGGCCGTTCCGAATCAGCCCCAGCATTTT. Combining the CDR3 with reference TRBV9 and TRBJ1-5 gives the whole variable domain DSGVTQTPKHLITATGQRVTLRCSPRSGDLSVYWYQQSLDQGLQFLIQYYNGEERAKGNILERFSAQQFPDLHSELNLSSLELGDSALYFCASSVGAVPNQPQHFGDGTRLSIL.

The chain employs TRBV9 and TRBJ1-2, with no clear D. V was trimmed by 0 bases and J by 7 bases, leaving 16 bases between them. This CDR3 is 15 amino acids long. CDR1 is SGDLS and CDR2 is YYNGEE in the germline V gene. CDR3 bases: TGTGCCAGCAGCGTAGAACCGGGAATTCCGGGTGGCTACACCTTC. This codes for CASSVEPGIPGGYTF. Supplemented by reference TRBV9 and TRBJ1-2, the full variable domain reads DSGVTQTPKHLITATGQRVTLRCSPRSGDLSVYWYQQSLDQGLQFLIQYYNGEERAKGNILERFSAQQFPDLHSELNLSSLELGDSALYFCASSVEPGIPGGYTFGSGTRLTVV.

This sequence joins TRBV10-3 and TRBJ2-7; a possible D gene is TRBD1 (6 bases). Trimming shortened V by 4 bases and J by 3 bases, and 7 bases separated the two germline ends. The CDR3 loop spans 12 amino acids. Germline V gene lookup returns CDR1 ENHRY and CDR2 SYGVKD. CDR3 region: CAISVQGYEQYF. The DNA of the CDR3 is TGTGCCATCAGTGTACAGGGCTACGAGCAGTACTTC.

This chain uses TRBV7-8 with TRBJ2-7; D gene unclear. The CDR3 totals 11 residues. The V gene lost 5 bases and the J gene lost 3 bases, with 5 bases spanning the gap. CDR1 and CDR2 from the germline V gene are SGHVS and FQNEAQ. The CDR3 here is CASSPSYEQYF. The CDR3 coding sequence is TGTGCCAGCAGCCCCAGCTACGAGCAGTACTTC. Combining the CDR3 with reference TRBV7-8 and TRBJ2-7 gives the whole variable domain GAGVSQSPRYKVAKRGQDVALRCDPISGHVSLFWYQQALGQGPEFLTYFQNEAQLDKSGLPSDRFFAERPEGSVSTLKIQRTQQEDSAVYLCASSPSYEQYFGPGTRLTVT.

This sequence joins TRBV5-6 and TRBJ1-2; 7 bases agree with TRBD1. Germline loops: CDR1 SGHDT, CDR2 YYEEEE. This CDR3 contains 15 residues. V shed 4 bases and J 6 bases; nucleotides not matched to a gene: 12. Written as DNA, the CDR3 is TGTGCCAGCAGCGAAGGGGGGACAGCTCTAGATGGCTACACCTTC. Its translation: CASSEGGTALDGYTF.

This clone has just one count. V is TRBV5-6 and J is TRBJ2-7, with a tentative D call TRBD2 (7 bases). V lost 4 bases to trimming and J lost 5 bases, with 13 bases between them. CDR3 size: 13 residues. Germline assignment: CDR1 SGHDT and CDR2 YYEEEE. This CDR3 is CASSRGARDEQYF. DNA of the CDR3: TGTGCCAGCAGCCGGGGGGCGAGGGACGAGCAGTACTTC.

The gene calls are TRBV2 and TRBJ2-5; a weak D match, TRBD1 (5 bases). V lost 6 bases, J lost 4 bases, and 15 bases lay in between. This CDR3 has 14 amino acids. Looked up from germline, CDR1 is SNHLY and CDR2 is FYNNEI. Here the CDR3 DNA reads TGTGCCAGCAGCAACATGGGGCGCGGAGAGACCCAGTACTTC. Encoded protein: CASSNMGRGETQYF.

The gene calls are TRBV7-9 and TRBJ2-1; D is uncertain. The CDR3 consists of 13 residues. V was trimmed by 4 bases and J by 4 bases, leaving 8 bases between them. Per the germline V gene, CDR1 is SEHNR and CDR2 is FQNEAQ (reference sequence). In nucleotides, the CDR3 is TGTGCCAGCAGCTCCCCAGGTTACAATGAGCAGTTCTTC. It specifies CASSSPGYNEQFF.

This clone was counted only a few times. V gene TRBV7-2 combines with J gene TRBJ1-3, with D possibly being TRBD1 (5 bases). CDR3 size: 17 residues. V gave up 1 base and J gave up 0 bases, with 13 bases separating them. Germline values: CDR1 SGHTA, CDR2 FQGNSA. CDR3 DNA: TGTGCCAGCAGCTTAGTGACGGCAGGGTTCTCTGGAAACACCATATATTTT. It encodes CASSLVTAGFSGNTIYF. Full variable domain (missing parts from reference TRBV7-2 and TRBJ1-3): GAGVSQSPSNKVTEKGKDVELRCDPISGHTALYWYRQSLGQGLEFLIYFQGNSAPDKSGLPSDRFSAERTGGSVSTLTIQRTQQEDSAVYLCASSLVTAGFSGNTIYFGEGSWLTVV.

V and J are TRBV7-2 and TRBJ1-3, with D unclear. CDR1 and CDR2 from the germline V gene are SGHTA and FQGNSA. The CDR3 consists of 16 residues. V gave up 0 bases and J gave up 4 bases, with 13 bases separating them. CDR3 sequence reads: CASSLASGIGGNTIYF. The CDR3 nucleotides read TGTGCCAGCAGCTTAGCGTCGGGAATAGGGGGAAACACCATATATTTT.

The J gene is TRBJ1-4, the V gene TRBV6-5, with a weak D call TRBD1 (6 bases). The V end lost 2 bases, the J end lost 4 bases, and 11 bases lay between the germline ends. The CDR3 is 15 residues long. The germline V gene encodes CDR1 MNHEY and CDR2 SVGAGI. CDR3 in DNA: TGTGCCAGCAGTTACGGGGGGGCAGGTAATGAAAAACTGTTTTTT. Translation: CASSYGGAGNEKLFF.

This clone was observed a handful of times. The genes are TRBV28 and TRBJ2-7; TRBD1 matches at 9 bases. The CDR3 has 14 amino acids. Germline V gene sequence: CDR1 MDHEN, CDR2 SYDVKM. Unmatched junction bases numbered 8, after V lost 6 bases and J lost 5 bases. This chain's CDR3 is CASRENRGRNEQYF. CDR3 coding DNA: TGTGCCAGCAGGGAAAACAGGGGGCGGAACGAGCAGTACTTC.

The chain is built from TRBV7-2 and TRBJ2-5; a weak D match, TRBD2 (6 bases). In germline, CDR1 is SGHTA, CDR2 FQGNSA. The CDR3 length is 15 residues. Trimming shortened V by 6 bases and J by 4 bases, and 18 bases separated the two germline ends. The CDR3 sequence: CASRSPTSFPETQYF. In DNA, the CDR3 is TGTGCCAGCAGATCGCCGACTAGTTTTCCAGAGACCCAGTACTTC.

This chain connects TRBV6-6 to TRBJ2-7; 7 nucleotides match TRBD2. V lost 2 bases and J lost 2; bases outside the gene matches: 3. Germline V gene lookup returns CDR1 MNHNY and CDR2 SVGAGI (reference sequence). CDR3 length equals 14 residues. CDR3: CASSYEAGPYEQYF. The CDR3 DNA follows: TGTGCCAGCAGTTACGAAGCGGGACCCTACGAGCAGTACTTC.

J is TRBJ1-2 and V is TRBV6-5; maybe TRBD1 (5 bases). Trimming took off 6 bases at V and 6 bases at J, with 8 bases between the two ends. The CDR3 is made up of 11 amino acids. Germline V gives CDR1 MNHEY, CDR2 SVGAGI. The CDR3 coding sequence is TGTGCCAGCAGGCAGGGTCATGGCTACACCTTC. This translates into CASRQGHGYTF.

The J gene is TRBJ2-3, the V gene TRBV3-1 (or the pseudogene TRBV3-2); D gene ambiguous. Germline lookup yields CDR1 LGHDT and CDR2 YNNKEL (reference sequence). CDR3 length: 11 amino acids. V was trimmed by 4 bases and J by 5 bases, leaving 4 bases between them. The CDR3 sequence: CASSLLDTQYF. CDR3 DNA sequence: TGTGCCAGCAGCCTACTAGATACGCAGTATTTT.

This clone turned up a few times. The chain carries TRBV4-3 and TRBJ1-5; D remains ambiguous. The germline V gene has CDR1 LGHNA and CDR2 YSLEER. Trimming shortened V by 0 bases and J by 7 bases, and 7 bases separated the two germline ends. The CDR3 has 13 residues. CDR3 amino acids: CASSQDLKQPQHF. The DNA for the CDR3 is TGCGCCAGCAGCCAAGATCTAAAACAGCCCCAGCATTTT.

J is TRBJ2-1 and V is TRBV7-3, with TRBD2 identical over 9 bases. From germline, CDR1 is SGHTA and CDR2 FQGTGA. Trimming removed 5 bases from V and 5 bases from J; junction bases left unmatched: 13. This CDR3 is 17 amino acids long. CDR3 coding DNA: TGTGCCAGCAGCCCTTTCCCTAGCGGGGTGAACCACAATGAGCAGTTCTTC. This translates into CASSPFPSGVNHNEQFF. Filled out from reference TRBV7-3 and TRBJ2-1, the complete variable domain reads GAGVSQTPSNKVTEKGKYVELRCDPISGHTALYWYRQSLGQGPEFLIYFQGTGAADDSGLPNDRFFAVRPEGSVSTLKIQRTERGDSAVYLCASSPFPSGVNHNEQFFGPGTRLTVL.

The chain joins TRBV7-2 to TRBJ1-2; weak D call: TRBD1 (5 bases). The CDR3 is 14 residues long. The ends were cut back, 4 bases at V and 4 bases at J, with 13 bases in the middle. Germline-derived CDR1 and CDR2 are SGHTA and FQGNSA. As DNA, the CDR3 is TGTGCCAGCAGCTCCAGCGGGGGAAGCTATGGCTACACCTTC. It translates to CASSSSGGSYGYTF.

In nucleotides, the CDR3 is TGCGCCAGCAAATCGCAGCGGGAGGCCTCCCTCGAGCAGTACTTC. Protein: CASKSQREASLEQYF. The chain has TRBV5-1 and TRBJ2-7; TRBD2 matches 9 bases. Germline loops: CDR1 SGHRS, CDR2 YFSETQ. The CDR3 length is 15 residues. The V gene end was trimmed by 6 bases and the J gene end by 6 bases; junction bases not matched to a gene: 13.

The CDR3 coding sequence is TGTGCCAGCAGCGACTATTATGGCTACACCTTC. Amino acids: CASSDYYGYTF. This chain uses TRBV7-8 with TRBJ1-2; unclear D gene. The germline gives CDR1 SGHVS, CDR2 FQNEAQ. The V end was cut by 5 bases, the J end by 5 bases, with 6 bases between. The CDR3 runs 11 residues.

The V gene is TRBV6-2 or TRBV6-3, the J gene TRBJ2-7; no reliable D call. In germline, CDR1 is MNHEY, CDR2 SVGEGT. V lost 2 bases and J 5 bases, leaving 22 bases between the germline ends. This CDR3 comprises 17 residues. Here the CDR3 DNA reads TGTGCCAGCAGTTACCCGGTGGCTTGGGTAGCTTACCACGAGCAGTACTTC. The encoded protein is CASSYPVAWVAYHEQYF.

The chain is built from TRBV18 and TRBJ2-3; 9 nucleotides align to TRBD2. The V gene end was trimmed by 2 bases and the J gene end by 3 bases; junction bases not matched to a gene: 6. Germline V gives CDR1 KGHSH, CDR2 LQKENI. The CDR3 length is 16 residues. The CDR3, as DNA: TGTGCCAGCTCACCAAATAGCGGGGGAATTACAGATACGCAGTATTTT. Protein sequence: CASSPNSGGITDTQYF.

V usage is TRBV2 and J usage is TRBJ2-5; D call uncertain. Germline V gene data show CDR1 as SNHLY and CDR2 as FYNNEI. The CDR3 runs 11 residues. The germline V and J ends were trimmed by 6 bases and 5 bases, with 7 bases remaining between them. In DNA, the CDR3 is TGTGCCAGCAGCAACGGGGAGACCCAGTACTTC. Protein product: CASSNGETQYF.

The sample holds a few counts of this clone. The rearrangement links TRBV25-1 to TRBJ1-1, with TRBD1 matching over 9 bases. The CDR3 is 15 amino acids. Trimming cost V 4 bases and J 2 bases; bases outside gene matches: 5. Germline CDR1 MGHDK, CDR2 SYGVNS. Here the CDR3 reads CASSGRTGANTEAFF. The DNA of the CDR3 is TGTGCCAGCAGTGGGCGGACAGGGGCAAACACTGAAGCTTTCTTT.